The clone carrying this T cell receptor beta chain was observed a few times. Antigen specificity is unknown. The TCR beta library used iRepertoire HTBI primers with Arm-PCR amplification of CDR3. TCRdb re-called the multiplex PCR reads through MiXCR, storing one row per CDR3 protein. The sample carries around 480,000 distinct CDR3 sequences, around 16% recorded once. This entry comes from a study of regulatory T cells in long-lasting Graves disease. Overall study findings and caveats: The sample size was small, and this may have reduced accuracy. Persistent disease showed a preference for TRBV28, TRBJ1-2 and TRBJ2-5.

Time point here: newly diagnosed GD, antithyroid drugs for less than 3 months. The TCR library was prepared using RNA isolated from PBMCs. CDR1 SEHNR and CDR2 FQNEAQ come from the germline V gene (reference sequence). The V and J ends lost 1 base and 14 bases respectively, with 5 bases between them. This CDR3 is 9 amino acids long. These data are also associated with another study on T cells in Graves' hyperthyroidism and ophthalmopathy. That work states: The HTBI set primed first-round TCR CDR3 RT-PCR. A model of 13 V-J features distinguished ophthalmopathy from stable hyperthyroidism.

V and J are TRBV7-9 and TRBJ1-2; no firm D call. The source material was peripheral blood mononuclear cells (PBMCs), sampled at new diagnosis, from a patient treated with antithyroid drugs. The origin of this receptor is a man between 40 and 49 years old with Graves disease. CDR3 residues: CASSLEATF. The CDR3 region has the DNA TGTGCCAGCAGCTTAGAAGCGACCTTC.